The T cell receptor beta chain under discussion was sequenced for a study of CD8 T cells in ankylosing spondylitis. Findings and caveats of the study: Clones that were linked to disease were CD8+ and were relatively rare in peripheral blood. As reported, disease-linked clones showed significant enrichment in matched ankylosing spondylitis synovial fluid. Ankylosing spondylitis blood appeared to be characterized by a TCR beta motif of about 8 highly homologous variants. A number of the motif variants had already been described in reactive arthritis synovial fluid and blood.

Germline CDR1 GTSNPN, CDR2 SVGIG (reference sequence). The CDR3 has 12 amino acids. Trimming took 8 bases from V and 1 from J; bases not matched to a gene: 4. Quantitative 5'-RACE with molecular barcodes was used to make the TCR beta libraries. MiXCR, applied by TCRdb to the 5' RACE reads, yields one record per CDR3 protein. The data contain some 700,000 distinct CDR3 sequences, 15% to 20% of them seen just once; the ten biggest clones take up 15% to 20%. Comments on this clonotype: Its cognate antigen is unknown.

The genes are TRBV30 and TRBJ1-1, with 7 bases that match TRBD1. Sequencing was carried out using blood, either unsorted or a sorted T cell fraction (not recorded which). The source is a male donor with ankylosing spondylitis. In nucleotides, the CDR3 is TGTGCCAGGGGGCGGGCGAACACTGAAGCTTTCTTT. Its protein is CARGRANTEAFF.